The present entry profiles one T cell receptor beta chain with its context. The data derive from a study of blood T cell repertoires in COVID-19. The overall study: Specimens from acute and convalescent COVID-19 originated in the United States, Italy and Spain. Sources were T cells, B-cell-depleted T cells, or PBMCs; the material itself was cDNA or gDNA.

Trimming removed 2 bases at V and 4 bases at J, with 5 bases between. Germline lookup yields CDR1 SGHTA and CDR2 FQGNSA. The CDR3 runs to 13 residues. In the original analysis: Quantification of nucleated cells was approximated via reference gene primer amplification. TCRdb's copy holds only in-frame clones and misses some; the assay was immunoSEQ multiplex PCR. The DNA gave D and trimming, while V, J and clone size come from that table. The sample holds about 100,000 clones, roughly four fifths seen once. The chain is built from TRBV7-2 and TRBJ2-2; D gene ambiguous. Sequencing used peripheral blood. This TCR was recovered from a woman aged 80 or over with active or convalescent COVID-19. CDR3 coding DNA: TGTGCCAGCAGCTTACTACTCACCGGGGAGCTGTTTTTT. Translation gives CASSLLLTGELFF.